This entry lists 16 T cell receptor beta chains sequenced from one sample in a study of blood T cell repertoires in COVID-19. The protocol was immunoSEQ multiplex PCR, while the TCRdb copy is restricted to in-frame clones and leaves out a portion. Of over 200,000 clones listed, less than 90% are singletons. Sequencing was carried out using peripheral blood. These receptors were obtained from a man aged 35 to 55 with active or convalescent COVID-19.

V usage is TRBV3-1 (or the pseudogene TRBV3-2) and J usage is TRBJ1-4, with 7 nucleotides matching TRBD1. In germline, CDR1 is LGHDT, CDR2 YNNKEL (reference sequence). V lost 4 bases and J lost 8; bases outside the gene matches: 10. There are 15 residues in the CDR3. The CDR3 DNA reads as TGTGCCAGCAGCCCCCTGACAGGGTCTTACGAAAAACTGTTTTTT. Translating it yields CASSPLTGSYEKLFF.

The CDR3 DNA reads TGTGCCAGCAGTTTGTACGGCCGAGACAGCGTTCAGTACTTC. Amino acids: CASSLYGRDSVQYF. The rearrangement joins TRBV6-2 or TRBV6-3 to TRBJ2-4, with D perhaps TRBD1 (5 bases). In germline, CDR1 is MNHEY, CDR2 SVGEGT. The V gene lost 4 bases and the J gene lost 11 bases, with 18 bases spanning the gap. The CDR3 totals 14 residues.

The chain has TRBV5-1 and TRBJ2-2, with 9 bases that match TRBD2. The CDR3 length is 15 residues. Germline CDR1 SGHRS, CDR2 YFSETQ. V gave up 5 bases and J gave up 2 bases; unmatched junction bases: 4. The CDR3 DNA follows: TGCGCCAGCAGACAAGCGGGGGGTAACACCGGGGAGCTGTTTTTT. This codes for CASRQAGGNTGELFF.

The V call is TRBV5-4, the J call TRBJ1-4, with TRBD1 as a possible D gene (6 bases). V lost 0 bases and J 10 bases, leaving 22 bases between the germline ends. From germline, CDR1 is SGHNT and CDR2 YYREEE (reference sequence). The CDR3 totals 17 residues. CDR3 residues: CASSLDGGTQKGGKLFF. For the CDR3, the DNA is TGTGCCAGCAGCTTGGACGGGGGGACACAAAAAGGTGGAAAACTGTTTTTT. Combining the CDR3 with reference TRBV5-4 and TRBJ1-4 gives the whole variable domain ETGVTQSPTHLIKTRGQQVTLRCSSQSGHNTVSWYQQALGQGPQFIFQYYREEENGRGNFPPRFSGLQFPNYSSELNVNALELDDSALYLCASSLDGGTQKGGKLFFGSGTQLSVL.

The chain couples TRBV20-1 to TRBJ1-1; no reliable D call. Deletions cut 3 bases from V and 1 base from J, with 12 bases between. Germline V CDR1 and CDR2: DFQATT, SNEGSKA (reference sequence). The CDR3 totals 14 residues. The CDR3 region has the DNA TGCAGTGCTAGTAACGCCCGGAGGAACACTGAAGCTTTCTTT. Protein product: CSASNARRNTEAFF.

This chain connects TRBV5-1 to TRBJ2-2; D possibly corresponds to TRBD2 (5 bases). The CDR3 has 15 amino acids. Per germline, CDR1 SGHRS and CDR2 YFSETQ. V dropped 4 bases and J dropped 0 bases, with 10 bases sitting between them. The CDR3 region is CASSAILANTGELFF. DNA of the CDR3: TGCGCCAGCAGCGCCATACTAGCGAACACCGGGGAGCTGTTTTTT.

The CDR3 region has the DNA TGTGCCAGCACCTTAGGACAGTTTAATGAAAAACTGTTTTTT. The encoded protein is CASTLGQFNEKLFF. This chain uses TRBV28 with TRBJ1-4; D may be TRBD1 (6 bases). CDR1 and CDR2 from the germline V gene are MDHEN and SYDVKM. The V and J ends lost 7 bases and 4 bases respectively, with 13 bases between them. The CDR3 totals 14 residues.

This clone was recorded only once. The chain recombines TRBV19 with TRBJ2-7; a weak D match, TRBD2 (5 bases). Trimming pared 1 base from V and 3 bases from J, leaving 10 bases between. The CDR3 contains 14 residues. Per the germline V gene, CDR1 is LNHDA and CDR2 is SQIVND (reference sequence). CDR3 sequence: CASSIGGLGYEQYF. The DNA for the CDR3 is TGTGCCAGTAGTATAGGAGGGTTAGGCTACGAGCAGTACTTC.

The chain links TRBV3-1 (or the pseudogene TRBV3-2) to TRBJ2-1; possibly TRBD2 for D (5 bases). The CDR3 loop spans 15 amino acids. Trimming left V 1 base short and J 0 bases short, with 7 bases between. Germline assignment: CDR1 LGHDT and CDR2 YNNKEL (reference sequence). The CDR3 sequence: CASSQGRSSYNEQFF. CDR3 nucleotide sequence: TGTGCCAGCAGCCAAGGGAGGTCCTCCTACAATGAGCAGTTCTTC.

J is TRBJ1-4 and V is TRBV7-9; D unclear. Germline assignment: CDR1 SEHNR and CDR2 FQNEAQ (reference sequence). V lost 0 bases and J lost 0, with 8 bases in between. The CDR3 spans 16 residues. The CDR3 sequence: CASSLAGNPTNEKLFF. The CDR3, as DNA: TGTGCCAGCAGCTTAGCGGGCAACCCAACTAATGAAAAACTGTTTTTT.

The CDR3 sequence: CASSLAGSGANTGELFF. The CDR3 DNA reads as TGTGCCAGCAGCTTAGCAGGTAGCGGGGCGAACACCGGGGAGCTGTTTTTT. The chain carries TRBV7-9 and TRBJ2-2, with 8 bases aligning to TRBD2. With V trimmed by 0 bases and J by 0 bases, 3 bases remained unmatched. The CDR3 runs to 17 residues. Germline V gene sequence: CDR1 SEHNR, CDR2 FQNEAQ (reference sequence).

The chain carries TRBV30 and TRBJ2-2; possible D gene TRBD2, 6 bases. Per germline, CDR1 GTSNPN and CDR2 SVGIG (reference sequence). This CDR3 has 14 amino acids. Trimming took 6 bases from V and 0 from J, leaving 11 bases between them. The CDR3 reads CACPGATNTGELFF. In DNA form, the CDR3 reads TGTGCCTGCCCGGGAGCAACGAACACCGGGGAGCTGTTTTTT.

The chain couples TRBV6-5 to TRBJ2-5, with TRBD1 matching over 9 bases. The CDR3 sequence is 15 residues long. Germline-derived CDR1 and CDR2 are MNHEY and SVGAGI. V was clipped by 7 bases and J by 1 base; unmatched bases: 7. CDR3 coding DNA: TGTGCCAGCACTCCCACAGGGGGCGTCCAAGAGACCCAGTACTTC. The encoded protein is CASTPTGGVQETQYF.

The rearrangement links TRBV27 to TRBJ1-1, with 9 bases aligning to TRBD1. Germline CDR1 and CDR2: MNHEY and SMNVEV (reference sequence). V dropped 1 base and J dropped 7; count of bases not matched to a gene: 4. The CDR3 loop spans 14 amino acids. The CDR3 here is CASSLLEGQGEAFF. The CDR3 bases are TGTGCCAGCAGTTTATTAGAGGGACAGGGTGAAGCTTTCTTT.

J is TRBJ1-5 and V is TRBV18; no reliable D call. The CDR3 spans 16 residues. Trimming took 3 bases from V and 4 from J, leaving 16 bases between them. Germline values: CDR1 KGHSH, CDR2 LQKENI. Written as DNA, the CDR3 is TGTGCCAGCTCACCTGGAGATGCCGATCGAAATCAGCCCCAGCATTTT. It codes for CASSPGDADRNQPQHF. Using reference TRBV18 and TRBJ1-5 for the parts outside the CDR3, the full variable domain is NAGVMQNPRHLVRRRGQEARLRCSPMKGHSHVYWYRQLPEEGLKFMVYLQKENIIDESGMPKERFSAEFPKEGPSILRIQQVVRGDSAAYFCASSPGDADRNQPQHFGDGTRLSIL.

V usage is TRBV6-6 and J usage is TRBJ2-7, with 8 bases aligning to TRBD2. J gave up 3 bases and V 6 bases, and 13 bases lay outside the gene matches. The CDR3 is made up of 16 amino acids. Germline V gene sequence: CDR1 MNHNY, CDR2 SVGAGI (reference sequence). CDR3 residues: CASSRSIPGLGYEQYF. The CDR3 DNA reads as TGTGCCAGCAGCCGATCTATCCCGGGACTAGGCTACGAGCAGTACTTC.